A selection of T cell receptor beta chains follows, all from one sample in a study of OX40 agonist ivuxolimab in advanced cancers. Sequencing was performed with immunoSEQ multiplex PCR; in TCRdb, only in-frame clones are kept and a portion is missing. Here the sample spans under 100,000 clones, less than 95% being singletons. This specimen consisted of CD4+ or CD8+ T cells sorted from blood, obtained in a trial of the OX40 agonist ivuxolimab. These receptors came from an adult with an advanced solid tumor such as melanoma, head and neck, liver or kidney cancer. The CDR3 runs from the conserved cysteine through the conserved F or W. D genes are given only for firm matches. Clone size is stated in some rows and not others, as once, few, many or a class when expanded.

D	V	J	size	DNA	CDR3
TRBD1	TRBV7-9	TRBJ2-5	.	TGTGCCAGCAGCCCGCCACAGGGGCGAGGAATCGAGACCCAGTACTTC	CASSPPQGRGIETQYF
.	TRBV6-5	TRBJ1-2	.	TGTGCCAGCAGTTACTCCGAAAGCCCCCTCGACTATGGCTACACCTTC	CASSYSESPLDYGYTF
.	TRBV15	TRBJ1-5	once	TGTGCCACCAGCAGAGACGTGGGAAATCAGCCCCAGCATTTT	CATSRDVGNQPQHF
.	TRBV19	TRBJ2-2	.	TGTGCCAGTAGTATTTTTGGGGCGAGCACCGGGGAGCTGTTTTTT	CASSIFGASTGELFF
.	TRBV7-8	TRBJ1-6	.	TGTGCCAGCAGCTTAGCAGGGGGAGGGAACCCCGGCGGCAATTCACCCCTCCACTTT	CASSLAGGGNPGGNSPLHF
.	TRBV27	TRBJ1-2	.	TGTGCCAGCAGTTCCTTACCTCCGACTGAAGAAGCTAACTATGGCTACACCTTC	CASSSLPPTEEANYGYTF
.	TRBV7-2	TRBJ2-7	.	TGTGCCAGCAGCGCCGAAAAGAGGGGCTGGTACGAGCAGTACTTC	CASSAEKRGWYEQYF
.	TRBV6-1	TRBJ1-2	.	TGTGCCAGCAGTGAAGCGGTAGTCTATGGCTACACCTTC	CASSEAVVYGYTF
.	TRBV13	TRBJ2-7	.	TGTGCCAGCAGCTTAGGGGCCTACGAGCAGTACTTC	CASSLGAYEQYF
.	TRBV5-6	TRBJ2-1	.	TGTGCCAGCAGCTTCTCCCTCCACATATACAATGAGCAGTTCTTC	CASSFSLHIYNEQFF
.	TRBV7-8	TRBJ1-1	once	TGTGCCAGCAGCCCCCACCCCGACGGACCGCATCATTTCTTT	CASSPHPDGPHHFF
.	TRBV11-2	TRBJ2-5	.	TGTGCCAGCAGCTTAGATCAGGGAGAGACCCAGTACTTC	CASSLDQGETQYF
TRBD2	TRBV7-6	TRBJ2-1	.	TGTGCCAGCAGCTTAGTGGTGCGGGGGGGCGATCCTTCCTACAATGAGCAGTTCTTC	CASSLVVRGGDPSYNEQFF
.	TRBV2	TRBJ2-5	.	TGTGCCAGCAGCGCCCTCGACGGGCAAGAGACCCAGTACTTC	CASSALDGQETQYF
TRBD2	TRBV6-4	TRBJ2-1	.	TGTGCCAGCAGCGGACGGCACGGGACTAGCAATGAGCAGTTCTTC	CASSGRHGTSNEQFF
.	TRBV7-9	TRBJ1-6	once	TGTGCCAGCAGCTTAGCGCCGGTTTATTCACCCCTCCACTTT	CASSLAPVYSPLHF
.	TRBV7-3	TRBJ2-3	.	TGTGCCAGCAGCCCTGGCGGAGATACGCAGTATTTT	CASSPGGDTQYF
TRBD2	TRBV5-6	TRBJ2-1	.	TGTGCCAGCAGCTTGGGGACTAGGAATAATAAGGAGCAGTTCTTC	CASSLGTRNNKEQFF
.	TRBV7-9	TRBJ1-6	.	TGTGCCAGCAGCTTAAGGTCTCGACAGCCAAATTCACCCCTCCACTTT	CASSLRSRQPNSPLHF
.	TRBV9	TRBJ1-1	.	TGTGCCAGCAGCGCAGCTGGACAGCTGAACACTGAAGCTTTCTTT	CASSAAGQLNTEAFF
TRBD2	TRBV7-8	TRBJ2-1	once	TGTGCCAGCAGCTATTTAGCGGGGGGTACATACAATGAGCAGTTCTTC	CASSYLAGGTYNEQFF
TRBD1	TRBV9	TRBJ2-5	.	TGTGCCAGCAGCGTCGACGACAGGGAAGAAGAGACCCAGTACTTC	CASSVDDREEETQYF
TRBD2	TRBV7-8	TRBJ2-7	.	TGTGCCAGCAGCTTAGGGGGAGGGATCGAGCAGTACTTC	CASSLGGGIEQYF
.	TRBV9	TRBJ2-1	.	TGTGCCAGCAGCGTTGGCAACGCAAATGAGCAGTTCTTC	CASSVGNANEQFF
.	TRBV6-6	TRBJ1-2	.	TGTGCCAGCAGTTACTCGTTTACGCCCTATGGCTACACCTTC	CASSYSFTPYGYTF
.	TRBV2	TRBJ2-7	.	TGTGCCAGCAAAGGGGCCGGGGGGCCGCCCGTCGAGCAGTACTTC	CASKGAGGPPVEQYF
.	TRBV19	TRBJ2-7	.	TGTGCCAGTAGTGACGGAGGGGGGGGCTCCTACGAGCAGTACTTC	CASSDGGGGSYEQYF
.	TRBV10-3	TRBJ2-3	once	TGTGCCATCAGTGAGAGGTGGGGCGGGGAAGATACGCAGTATTTT	CAISERWGGEDTQYF
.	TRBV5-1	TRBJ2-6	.	TGCGCCAGCAGCTTGGTCCCTACTGGGGCCAACGTCCTGACTTTC	CASSLVPTGANVLTF
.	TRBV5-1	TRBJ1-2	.	TGCGCCAGCAGCTTCCCTGGAGGGTATGGCTACACCTTC	CASSFPGGYGYTF
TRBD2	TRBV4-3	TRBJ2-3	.	TGCGCCAGCAGCCAAGAGTGGACTAGCGGGGGGGCCGGCACAGATACGCAGTATTTT	CASSQEWTSGGAGTDTQYF
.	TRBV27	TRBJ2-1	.	TGTGCCAGCAGTCCGACGGTAGGCGGACTTCAGCAGTTCTTC	CASSPTVGGLQQFF
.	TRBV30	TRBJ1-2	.	TGTGCCTGGAGGGACCACGAAGGCGGCTACACCTTC	CAWRDHEGGYTF
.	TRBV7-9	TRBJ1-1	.	TGTGCCAGCAGCTTCTACATGAACACTGAAGCTTTCTTT	CASSFYMNTEAFF
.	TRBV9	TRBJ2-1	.	TGTGCCAGCAGCGTAGACGGGGGCCTATCCAATGAGCAGTTCTTC	CASSVDGGLSNEQFF
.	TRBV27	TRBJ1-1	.	TGTGCCAGCAGTTTAAACGGTCCCACCCCCACTGAAGCTTTCTTT	CASSLNGPTPTEAFF
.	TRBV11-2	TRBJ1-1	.	TGTGCCAGCAGCCTCGGACGGGGGGGGACTGAAGCTTTCTTT	CASSLGRGGTEAFF
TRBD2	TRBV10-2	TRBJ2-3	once	TGCGCCAGCAACAAAGCGGGGGGCACAGATACGCAGTATTTT	CASNKAGGTDTQYF
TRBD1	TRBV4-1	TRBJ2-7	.	TGCGCCAGCAGCCCTCGACAGGGGTCCTACGAGCAGTACTTC	CASSPRQGSYEQYF
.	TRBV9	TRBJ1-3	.	TGTGCCAGCAGCCCGGACCTCTCAGGGGGAAACACCATATATTTT	CASSPDLSGGNTIYF
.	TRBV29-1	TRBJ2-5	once	TGCAGCGTTGAGTTTAGGGGGGGCCGCCTGATCGACGAGACCCAGTACTTC	CSVEFRGGRLIDETQYF
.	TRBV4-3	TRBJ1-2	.	TGCGCCAGCAGCCAAGGTAGGCGGATGTCCAACTATGGCTACACCTTC	CASSQGRRMSNYGYTF
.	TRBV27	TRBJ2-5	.	TGTGCCAGCAGCAGACAGCAGGGTGGTCAGGGGACCCAGTACTTC	CASSRQQGGQGTQYF
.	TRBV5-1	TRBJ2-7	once	TGCGCCAGCAGTTGGCAGCCAGCCTACGAGCAGTACTTC	CASSWQPAYEQYF
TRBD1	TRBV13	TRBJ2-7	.	TGTGCCAGCAGCTTACCCCGGGACAGGGCTTCCGAGCAGTACTTC	CASSLPRDRASEQYF
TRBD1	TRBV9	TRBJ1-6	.	TGTGCCAGCAGCGCCTCTACGGGGACAGGGGCGGGTTCACCCCTCCACTTT	CASSASTGTGAGSPLHF
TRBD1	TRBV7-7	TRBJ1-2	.	TGTGCTAGCAGCTTAGGGGGCATCGAGGGCTACACCTTC	CASSLGGIEGYTF
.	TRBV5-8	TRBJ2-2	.	TGTGCCAGCAGCTTGCAGGGCGGGTACGGGGAGCTGTTTTTT	CASSLQGGYGELFF
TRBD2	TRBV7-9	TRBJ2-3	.	TGTGCCAGCCTTCCAGCGGGGCTCACAGATACGCAGTATTTT	CASLPAGLTDTQYF
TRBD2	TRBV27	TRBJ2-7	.	TGTGCCAGCAGTTTCAAGCTAGCGGGATACGAGCAGTACTTC	CASSFKLAGYEQYF